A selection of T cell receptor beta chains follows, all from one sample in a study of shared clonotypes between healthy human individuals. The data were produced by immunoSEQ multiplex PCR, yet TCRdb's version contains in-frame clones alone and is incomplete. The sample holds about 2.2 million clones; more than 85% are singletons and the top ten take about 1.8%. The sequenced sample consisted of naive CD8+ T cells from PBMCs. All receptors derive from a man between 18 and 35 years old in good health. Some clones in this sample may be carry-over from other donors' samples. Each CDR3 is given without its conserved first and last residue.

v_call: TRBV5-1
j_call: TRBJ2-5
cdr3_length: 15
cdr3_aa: ASSPATSGSVSETQY

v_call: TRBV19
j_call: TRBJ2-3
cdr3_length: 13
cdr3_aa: ASTRTSGSGDTQY

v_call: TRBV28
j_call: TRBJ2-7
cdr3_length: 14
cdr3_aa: ASSPGTSGRRDEQY

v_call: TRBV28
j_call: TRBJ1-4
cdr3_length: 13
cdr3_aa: ASSGSGVSNEKLF

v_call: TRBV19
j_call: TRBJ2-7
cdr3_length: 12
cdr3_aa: ASSMGAGAHEQY

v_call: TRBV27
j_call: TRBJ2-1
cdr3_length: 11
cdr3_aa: ASSFPSYNEQF

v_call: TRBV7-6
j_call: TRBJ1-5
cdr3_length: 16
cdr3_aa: ASSLEAGGGYSNQPQH

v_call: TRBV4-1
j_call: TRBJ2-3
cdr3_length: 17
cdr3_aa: ASSHLVVLGQGRSDTQY

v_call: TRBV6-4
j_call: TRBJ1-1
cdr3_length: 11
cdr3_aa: ASSVRPNTEAF

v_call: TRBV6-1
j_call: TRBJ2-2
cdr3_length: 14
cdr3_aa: ASSGHREARTGELF

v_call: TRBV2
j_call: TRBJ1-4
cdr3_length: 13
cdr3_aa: ASSESPRSNEKLF

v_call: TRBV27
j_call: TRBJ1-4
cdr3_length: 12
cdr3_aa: ASSFRVEGEKLF

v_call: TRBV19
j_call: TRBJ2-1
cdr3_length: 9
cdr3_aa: ASSIGGEQF

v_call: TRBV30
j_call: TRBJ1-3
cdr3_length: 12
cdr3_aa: AWSVTLSGNTIY

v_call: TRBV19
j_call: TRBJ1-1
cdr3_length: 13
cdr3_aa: ASSIVGGGNTEAF

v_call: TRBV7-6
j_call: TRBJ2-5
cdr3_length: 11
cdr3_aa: ASSPPNQETQY

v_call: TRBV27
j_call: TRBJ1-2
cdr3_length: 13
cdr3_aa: ASSLGAGVLLGYT

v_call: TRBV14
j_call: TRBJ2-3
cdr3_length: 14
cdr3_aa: ASSLKSGTTTDTQY

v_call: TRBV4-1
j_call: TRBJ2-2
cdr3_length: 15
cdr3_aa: ASSHLPLAGNTGELF

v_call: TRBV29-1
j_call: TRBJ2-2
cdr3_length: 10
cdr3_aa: SVGANTGELF

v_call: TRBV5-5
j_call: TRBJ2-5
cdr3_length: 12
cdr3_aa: ASSTGFWGETQY

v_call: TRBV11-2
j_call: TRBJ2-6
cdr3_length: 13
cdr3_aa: ASTGQNSGANVLT

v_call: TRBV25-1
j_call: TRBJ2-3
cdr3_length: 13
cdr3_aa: ASSDWRRGQDTQY

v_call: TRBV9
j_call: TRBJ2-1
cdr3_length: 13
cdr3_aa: ASSVGGAPGNEQF